The present T cell receptor beta chain was sequenced within a study of T cell repertoires in cytomegalovirus infection. At the level of the study: Indications came from public TCR beta signatures; they pointed to CMV infection and to a matching HLA type. Notes on the study in general: Ex vivo responses were dominated by HLA-C-restricted CMV-specific TCR beta clonotypes.

MiXCR, run by TCRdb on the reads, gives a single entry per CDR3 protein. Found here are approximately 97,000 distinct CDR3 sequences, approximately 15% of them singletons; the top ten hold 6.5% to 9.5%. The CDR3 is 15 residues long. Per germline, CDR1 MNHNS and CDR2 SASEGT. With 5 bases removed from V and 1 base from J, the gap between germline ends came to 14 bases. Concerning this clonotype itself: Its antigen is currently unknown.

The sample consisted of PBMCs. This receptor was obtained from a human donor in good health (CMV status not recorded). Some clones in this sample may be carry-over from other donors' samples. The chain has TRBV6-1 and TRBJ2-5; weak D call: TRBD1 (5 bases). The CDR3 is CASSYVKGPQETQYF. The CDR3 DNA reads TGTGCCAGCAGTTACGTAAAGGGGCCCCAAGAGACCCAGTACTTC.